This TCR beta chain was captured by sequencing in a study of regulatory T cells in long-lasting Graves disease. Points on this clonotype: The antigen remains unidentified.

Assembly of TCR beta libraries relied on iRepertoire HTBI primers together with Arm-PCR of CDR3 regions. TCRdb fed the multiplex PCR reads into MiXCR, producing one record per CDR3 protein. The table shows around 460,000 distinct CDR3 sequences, with about 22% occurring only once. Sample time point: persistent/refractory GD, antithyroid drugs over 5 years with positive TRAb. After RNA was extracted from PBMCs, the TCR library was made from it. The CDR3 sequence is 12 residues long. Germline V gives CDR1 SGHAT, CDR2 FQNNGV. V gave up 5 bases and J gave up 6 bases, with 9 bases separating them. Whole-study findings and limits: When disease was persistent, TRBV28, TRBJ1-2 and TRBJ2-5 were the favored segments.

The sequence came from a female donor with Graves disease. The sequencing here drew on peripheral blood mononuclear cells (PBMCs), taken when the disease was refractory, from a patient treated with antithyroid drugs. This chain joins TRBV11-2 and TRBJ2-3; D unresolved. CDR3 nucleotide sequence: TGTGCCAGCAGCCTATTTATGGATACGCAGTATTTT. Protein: CASSLFMDTQYF.